This T cell receptor (beta chain) was found in a study of T-cell reconstitution after alpha-beta-depleted transplantation in children. Using unique molecular identifiers, the investigators prepared the TCRbeta library. TCRdb re-analysed the PCR reads in MiXCR, keeping a single row per CDR3 protein. The sample holds 70,000 to 95,000 distinct CDR3 sequences; over 15% are singletons and the top ten take about half. V dropped 1 base and J dropped 1 base, with 1 base sitting between them. Per the germline V gene, CDR1 is LGHNT and CDR2 is FRNRAP. The CDR3 has 12 residues. The rearrangement uses TRBV12-5 and TRBJ2-5; D unclear. This sequence was found in a male patient under 10 years old who had a stem cell transplant for acute lymphoblastic leukemia, so the T cells may come from the graft donor. Specimen: PBMCs, mostly from graft donor cells, collected 360 days after TCRalphabeta/CD19-depleted stem cell transplant. The CDR3 here is CASGLAQETQYF. CDR3 DNA: TGTGCTAGTGGTTTGGCCCAAGAGACCCAGTACTTC.